The 19 T cell receptor beta chains reported below all come from one sample, sequenced in a study of T cells after somatic rescue of genetic block (TCRdb year 2020). The library was built by means of the immunoSEQ multiplex PCR assay. In TCRdb, the immuneACCESS table is reduced to in-frame sequences with V and J assigned. These tables do not hold every clone; where another copy was compared, an unresolved V gene accounts for under half, and the others remain unexplained. The sample includes about 14,000 clones, with around 70% observed a single time. In total, the top ten clones hold 11% to 15% of the sample. Material for sequencing was peripheral blood mononuclear cells (PBMCs). The receptors shown here come from a boy between 5 and 17 years old.

V and J are TRBV4-2 and TRBJ2-5; D tentatively fits TRBD1 or TRBD2 (5 bases each). Per the germline V gene, CDR1 is LGHNA and CDR2 is YNFKEQ. The CDR3 sequence is 14 residues long. Between the trimmed V and J ends, which lost 0 bases and 5 bases, there was a span of 10 bases. CDR3 DNA sequence: TGTGCCAGCAGCCAAGAGTGGGGGATGGAGACCCAGTACTTC. It specifies CASSQEWGMETQYF.

The J gene is TRBJ2-3, the V gene TRBV6-4; 8 positions agree with TRBD1. The CDR3 runs to 16 residues. The J segment lost 0 bases and the V segment lost 2 bases, leaving 4 bases of the junction unmatched. Per germline, CDR1 MRHNA and CDR2 SNTAGT. Written as DNA, the CDR3 is TGTGCCAGCAGTGACGGCAGGGGGCTTAGCACAGATACGCAGTATTTT. Protein: CASSDGRGLSTDTQYF.

This clone is judged medium-sized. The DNA of the CDR3 is TGTGCCAGCAGCTTAAGGGGGGCAAACATTCAGTACTTC. Amino acid sequence: CASSLRGANIQYF. V is TRBV7-9 and J is TRBJ2-4; D is possibly TRBD1 or TRBD2 (6 bases each). CDR1 is SEHNR, CDR2 FQNEAQ, per germline (reference sequence). Deletions cut 2 bases from V and 6 bases from J, with 8 bases between. This CDR3 is built from 13 residues.

This sequence joins TRBV14 and TRBJ2-4, with TRBD1 matching over 9 bases. Germline CDR1 and CDR2: SGHDN and FVKESK. The CDR3 extends over 16 amino acids. Trimming cost V 5 bases and J 0 bases; bases outside gene matches: 5. As DNA, the CDR3 is TGTGCCAGCAGCAAGACAGGGGGACTAGCCAAAAACATTCAGTACTTC. This translates into CASSKTGGLAKNIQYF.

The gene calls are TRBV28 and TRBJ2-7, with 12 bases that match TRBD1. The germline CDR1 and CDR2 sequences are MDHEN and SYDVKM. With 5 bases clipped from V and 3 bases from J, the junction kept 14 bases outside the gene matches. CDR3 length: 18 amino acids. The CDR3 DNA is TGTGCCAGCAGTAAGGCCGGGACAGGGGGCGTCCGGGGCTACGAGCAGTACTTC. Amino acids: CASSKAGTGGVRGYEQYF.

This clone came up a few times. The chain links TRBV5-1 to TRBJ2-7; a possible D gene is TRBD1 (5 bases). There are 12 residues in the CDR3. Trimming removed 0 bases from V and 6 bases from J, with 7 bases in between. From germline, CDR1 is SGHRS and CDR2 YFSETQ. The CDR3 loop reads CASSLVGPEQYF. CDR3 sequence (DNA): TGCGCCAGCAGCTTGGTGGGGCCCGAGCAGTACTTC.

This clone was picked up one time. The chain is built from TRBV5-1 and TRBJ1-4; TRBD1 might be the D (5 bases). This CDR3 comprises 14 residues. Trimming shortened V by 3 bases and J by 8 bases, and 14 bases separated the two germline ends. CDR1 and CDR2 (germline): SGHRS, YFSETQ. The CDR3 loop reads CASSSQAGPEKLFF. In DNA, the CDR3 is TGCGCCAGCAGCTCCCAGGCAGGGCCCGAAAAACTGTTTTTT.

The chain uses TRBV5-1 and TRBJ2-1; 12 bases map to TRBD1. The junction had 4 bases not matched to a gene; V was cut back by 7 bases and J by 8 bases. The germline CDR1 and CDR2 sequences are SGHRS and YFSETQ. The CDR3 totals 13 residues. CDR3 sequence (DNA): TGCGCCAGCGGGACAGGGGGCCGCTATGAGCAGTTCTTC. Protein sequence: CASGTGGRYEQFF. The full variable domain, rest sourced from reference TRBV5-1 and TRBJ2-1, is KAGVTQTPRYLIKTRGQQVTLSCSPISGHRSVSWYQQTPGQGLQFLFEYFSETQRNKGNFPGRFSGRQFSNSRSEMNVSTLELGDSALYLCASGTGGRYEQFFGPGTRLTVL.

The V gene is TRBV2, the J gene TRBJ2-2; D possibly uses TRBD1 or TRBD2 (5 bases each). CDR3 size: 15 residues. Trimming left V 7 bases short and J 6 bases short, with 18 bases between. Germline assignment: CDR1 SNHLY and CDR2 FYNNEI. DNA for the CDR3: TGTGCCAGCACACCCGGGACCCGAACACCCGGGGAGCTGTTTTTT. It yields the protein CASTPGTRTPGELFF.

The rearrangement uses TRBV11-2 and TRBJ2-3, with D uncertain. The CDR3 length is 15 residues. V lost 5 bases and J lost 2, with 14 bases in between. The germline gives CDR1 SGHAT, CDR2 FQNNGV. The CDR3 DNA is TGTGCCAGCAGCCCCTTGAAGGCCCTCACAGATACGCAGTATTTT. Its translation is CASSPLKALTDTQYF.

This rearrangement joins TRBV7-8 to TRBJ2-7; TRBD2 agrees at 10 bases. J lost 0 bases, V lost 3 bases, and 11 bases had no gene match. Germline loops: CDR1 SGHVS, CDR2 FQNEAQ. The CDR3 has 18 amino acids. CDR3: CASSLRLAGGPSSYEQYF. The CDR3 nucleotides read TGTGCCAGCAGCTTGCGTTTAGCGGGGGGCCCGAGCTCCTACGAGCAGTACTTC.

This chain joins TRBV10-3 and TRBJ2-7, with 7 bases identical to TRBD1. CDR3 length equals 15 residues. J lost 5 bases, V lost 4 bases, and 11 bases had no gene match. Germline CDR1 is ENHRY and CDR2 is SYGVKD. The CDR3 region has the DNA TGTGCCATCAGTGTGAGCAGGGGGAGTTTGGACGAGCAGTACTTC. Encoded protein: CAISVSRGSLDEQYF.

This clone was seen just once. The rearrangement joins TRBV5-5 to TRBJ2-1; unclear D gene. Germline V CDR1 and CDR2: SGHKS, YYEKEE (reference sequence). V shed 1 base and J shed 7 bases, with 3 bases lying between them. This CDR3 is 11 amino acids long. The DNA for the CDR3 is TGTGCCAGCAGCTTGAATAATGAGCAGTTCTTC. Amino acid sequence: CASSLNNEQFF.

This chain links TRBV19 with TRBJ2-5, with 9 bases identical to TRBD1. Germline V gene sequence: CDR1 LNHDA, CDR2 SQIVND (reference sequence). V shed 5 bases and J 1 base; nucleotides not matched to a gene: 2. The CDR3 totals 14 residues. DNA of the CDR3: TGTGCCAGTAGTTCGACAGGGGGCCAAGAGACCCAGTACTTC. This translates into CASSSTGGQETQYF.

The V and J genes are TRBV6-5 and TRBJ1-2; no reliable D call. Germline V CDR1 and CDR2: MNHEY, SVGAGI. Trimming cost V 4 bases and J 4 bases, with 10 bases left between them. CDR3 size: 13 residues. The CDR3 spells CASSFHVAYGYTF. Here the CDR3 DNA reads TGTGCCAGCAGTTTCCATGTGGCCTATGGCTACACCTTC.

The count of this clone is one. The chain carries TRBV27 and TRBJ2-2; D is unclear. Trimming cost V 4 bases and J 1 base, with 7 bases left between them. This CDR3 contains 14 residues. Per germline, CDR1 MNHEY and CDR2 SMNVEV (reference sequence). CDR3 residues: CASSWEENTGELFF. In DNA, the CDR3 is TGTGCCAGCAGTTGGGAAGAGAACACCGGGGAGCTGTTTTTT.

This clone came up a few times. The chain links TRBV7-8 to TRBJ1-4; weak D call: TRBD1 (5 bases). This CDR3 is 15 amino acids long. Between the trimmed V and J ends, which lost 0 bases and 8 bases, there was a span of 13 bases. Germline V CDR1 and CDR2: SGHVS, FQNEAQ. In nucleotides, the CDR3 is TGTGCCAGCAGCTTAGCGGCCAGGGCGGAGGAAAAACTGTTTTTT. Its protein product is CASSLAARAEEKLFF.

In this sample, this clone turned up a few times. V usage is TRBV7-8 and J usage is TRBJ1-1; the match to TRBD1 covers 12 bases. There are 17 residues in the CDR3. Germline V gene data show CDR1 as SGHVS and CDR2 as FQNEAQ. Trimming cost V 3 bases and J 3 bases; bases outside gene matches: 8. CDR3 coding DNA: TGTGCCAGCAGCTTCCGGGACAGGGGGCCGGTGGACACTGAAGCTTTCTTT. Translating it yields CASSFRDRGPVDTEAFF.

This chain uses TRBV7-8 with TRBJ2-7, with D possibly being TRBD2 (5 bases). There are 15 residues in the CDR3. V gave up 2 bases and J gave up 3 bases, with 14 bases separating them. Germline CDR1 and CDR2: SGHVS and FQNEAQ. The CDR3 protein is CASSLTWGDYYEQYF. For the CDR3, the DNA is TGTGCCAGCAGCTTAACGTGGGGAGACTACTACGAGCAGTACTTC.